The rows below give T cell receptor beta chains drawn from one sample of a study of T cell responses to AZD1222 COVID-19 vaccine. Repertoires were generated with immunoSEQ multiplex PCR, while TCRdb's copy carries only in-frame clones and drops some. Found here are over 150,000 clones, about nine tenths of them singletons; the top ten hold approximately 3%. The source was peripheral blood, collected on day 0 of AZD1222 vaccination. These receptor sequences come from an adult in good health. Each CDR3 is given with its conserved first and last residue. The order of the fields is clone size, J gene, V gene, D gene, CDR3 protein, CDR3 DNA. A D gene is named only where the DNA matches it firmly. Clone sizes are given selectively: once, few, many, or a class where the clone is expanded.

size: .; J: TRBJ2-4; V: TRBV5-6; D: TRBD2; CDR3: CASSLWRGAKNIQYF; DNA: TGTGCCAGCAGCTTATGGCGGGGGGCCAAAAACATTCAGTACTTC
size: .; J: TRBJ1-1; V: TRBV27; D: .; CDR3: CASSGVGVTEAFF; DNA: TGTGCCAGCAGCGGTGTGGGGGTTACTGAAGCTTTCTTT
size: .; J: TRBJ2-6; V: TRBV9; D: .; CDR3: CASKDRNSGANVLTF; DNA: TGTGCCAGTAAGGACCGAAACTCTGGGGCCAACGTCCTGACTTTC
size: .; J: TRBJ2-7; V: TRBV6-5; D: .; CDR3: CASKGASDSYEQYF; DNA: TGTGCCAGCAAGGGTGCCTCCGACTCCTACGAGCAGTACTTC
size: few; J: TRBJ2-5; V: TRBV7-2; D: .; CDR3: CASSPSQETQYF; DNA: TGTGCCAGCAGCCCGAGTCAAGAGACCCAGTACTTC
size: .; J: TRBJ2-4; V: TRBV11-2; D: .; CDR3: CASSSSGGVNIQYF; DNA: TGTGCCAGCAGTTCTAGTGGGGGTGTGAACATTCAGTACTTC
size: once; J: TRBJ2-5; V: TRBV7-8; D: TRBD2; CDR3: CASSPRGLAGRETQYF; DNA: TGTGCCAGCAGCCCTCGGGGGCTAGCGGGGAGAGAGACCCAGTACTTC
size: once; J: TRBJ2-1; V: TRBV25-1; D: .; CDR3: CASRQGYEQFF; DNA: TGTGCCAGCAGACAGGGCTATGAGCAGTTCTTC
size: .; J: TRBJ1-3; V: TRBV6-5; D: .; CDR3: CASKTGPTGNTIYF; DNA: TGTGCCAGCAAAACCGGTCCTACTGGAAACACCATATATTTT
size: once; J: TRBJ2-3; V: TRBV20-1; D: TRBD2; CDR3: CSASASGGGTDTQYF; DNA: TGCAGTGCTAGTGCTAGCGGGGGGGGCACAGATACGCAGTATTTT
size: .; J: TRBJ1-2; V: TRBV3-1/TRBV3-2; D: TRBD1; CDR3: CASSQTTGGAGINGYTF; DNA: TGTGCCAGCAGCCAAACTACAGGGGGCGCGGGTATAAATGGCTACACCTTC
size: .; J: TRBJ1-6; V: TRBV7-3; D: .; CDR3: CASSFQGNNSPLHF; DNA: TGTGCCAGCAGCTTCCAGGGTAATAATTCACCCCTCCACTTT
size: .; J: TRBJ2-5; V: TRBV2; D: .; CDR3: CASSEGRKTQYF; DNA: TGTGCCAGCAGTGAAGGGAGGAAGACCCAGTACTTC
size: .; J: TRBJ2-5; V: TRBV7-9; D: .; CDR3: CASSIRTAYQETQYF; DNA: TGTGCCAGCAGCATACGGACAGCGTACCAAGAGACCCAGTACTTC
size: .; J: TRBJ2-7; V: TRBV6-5; D: .; CDR3: CASSSDSYEQYF; DNA: TGTGCCAGCAGCTCCGACAGCTACGAGCAGTACTTC
size: .; J: TRBJ1-1; V: TRBV19; D: .; CDR3: CASSMGQRNTEAFF; DNA: TGTGCCAGTAGTATGGGTCAGCGGAACACTGAAGCTTTCTTT
size: .; J: TRBJ2-2; V: TRBV5-4; D: .; CDR3: CASSLASRLSLGELFF; DNA: TGTGCCAGCAGCTTGGCTAGTCGACTGAGTCTCGGGGAGCTGTTTTTT
size: .; J: TRBJ1-2; V: TRBV6-5; D: .; CDR3: CASRLDGLYGYTF; DNA: TGTGCCAGCAGATTGGACGGCCTCTATGGCTACACCTTC
size: .; J: TRBJ2-7; V: TRBV27; D: .; CDR3: CASSLGGASSYEQYF; DNA: TGTGCCAGCAGCCTGGGGGGTGCGAGCTCCTACGAGCAGTACTTC
size: .; J: TRBJ1-2; V: TRBV7-9; D: .; CDR3: CASSSSGASGYTF; DNA: TGTGCCAGCAGCTCATCAGGGGCGAGTGGCTACACCTTC
size: .; J: TRBJ2-1; V: TRBV24-1; D: .; CDR3: CATSDPTSNEQFF; DNA: TGTGCCACCAGTGATCCGACCTCCAATGAGCAGTTCTTC
size: .; J: TRBJ2-2; V: TRBV27; D: TRBD2; CDR3: CASSPLLAGAGELFF; DNA: TGTGCCAGCAGTCCGTTACTAGCGGGGGCGGGGGAGCTGTTTTTT
size: .; J: TRBJ1-1; V: TRBV28; D: .; CDR3: CASSLAEGRQTEAFF; DNA: TGTGCCAGCAGTTTAGCGGAGGGGCGGCAGACTGAAGCTTTCTTT
size: .; J: TRBJ2-3; V: TRBV7-2; D: .; CDR3: CASSPVQGGDTQYF; DNA: TGTGCCAGCAGTCCAGTACAGGGAGGGGATACGCAGTATTTT
size: few; J: TRBJ2-1; V: TRBV14; D: .; CDR3: CASSPQIQNEQFF; DNA: TGTGCCAGCAGCCCCCAAATCCAGAATGAGCAGTTCTTC
size: .; J: TRBJ1-2; V: TRBV6-5; D: .; CDR3: CASSYLIPDNYGYTF; DNA: TGTGCCAGCAGTTACCTTATCCCCGACAACTATGGCTACACCTTC
size: once; J: TRBJ2-3; V: TRBV4-2; D: .; CDR3: CASSPLTRSTDTQYF; DNA: TGTGCCAGCAGCCCTCTGACTAGGAGCACAGATACGCAGTATTTT
size: .; J: TRBJ2-1; V: TRBV11-2; D: .; CDR3: CASSYNYNEQFF; DNA: TGTGCCAGCAGCTACAACTACAATGAGCAGTTCTTC
size: .; J: TRBJ2-1; V: TRBV29-1; D: .; CDR3: CSAKGSSYNEQFF; DNA: TGCAGCGCAAAGGGAAGCTCCTACAATGAGCAGTTCTTC
size: .; J: TRBJ1-5; V: TRBV12-3/TRBV12-4; D: .; CDR3: CASSSDGLGPQHF; DNA: TGTGCCAGCAGTTCGGACGGTTTGGGCCCCCAGCATTTT
size: .; J: TRBJ1-1; V: TRBV20-1; D: .; CDR3: CSASVNTEAFF; DNA: TGCAGTGCTAGCGTCAACACTGAAGCTTTCTTT
size: .; J: TRBJ2-1; V: TRBV12-3/TRBV12-4; D: .; CDR3: CASSLVRDNEQFF; DNA: TGTGCCAGCAGTTTAGTTCGGGACAATGAGCAGTTCTTC
size: .; J: TRBJ2-3; V: TRBV3-1/TRBV3-2; D: .; CDR3: CASSQGDTQYF; DNA: TGTGCCAGCAGCCAAGGAGATACGCAGTATTTT
size: few; J: TRBJ1-1; V: TRBV12-3/TRBV12-4; D: .; CDR3: CASSSRTVEAFF; DNA: TGTGCCAGCAGTTCAAGGACAGTAGAAGCTTTCTTT
size: .; J: TRBJ1-1; V: TRBV11-2; D: .; CDR3: CASSFENTEAFF; DNA: TGTGCCAGCAGCTTCGAGAACACTGAAGCTTTCTTT